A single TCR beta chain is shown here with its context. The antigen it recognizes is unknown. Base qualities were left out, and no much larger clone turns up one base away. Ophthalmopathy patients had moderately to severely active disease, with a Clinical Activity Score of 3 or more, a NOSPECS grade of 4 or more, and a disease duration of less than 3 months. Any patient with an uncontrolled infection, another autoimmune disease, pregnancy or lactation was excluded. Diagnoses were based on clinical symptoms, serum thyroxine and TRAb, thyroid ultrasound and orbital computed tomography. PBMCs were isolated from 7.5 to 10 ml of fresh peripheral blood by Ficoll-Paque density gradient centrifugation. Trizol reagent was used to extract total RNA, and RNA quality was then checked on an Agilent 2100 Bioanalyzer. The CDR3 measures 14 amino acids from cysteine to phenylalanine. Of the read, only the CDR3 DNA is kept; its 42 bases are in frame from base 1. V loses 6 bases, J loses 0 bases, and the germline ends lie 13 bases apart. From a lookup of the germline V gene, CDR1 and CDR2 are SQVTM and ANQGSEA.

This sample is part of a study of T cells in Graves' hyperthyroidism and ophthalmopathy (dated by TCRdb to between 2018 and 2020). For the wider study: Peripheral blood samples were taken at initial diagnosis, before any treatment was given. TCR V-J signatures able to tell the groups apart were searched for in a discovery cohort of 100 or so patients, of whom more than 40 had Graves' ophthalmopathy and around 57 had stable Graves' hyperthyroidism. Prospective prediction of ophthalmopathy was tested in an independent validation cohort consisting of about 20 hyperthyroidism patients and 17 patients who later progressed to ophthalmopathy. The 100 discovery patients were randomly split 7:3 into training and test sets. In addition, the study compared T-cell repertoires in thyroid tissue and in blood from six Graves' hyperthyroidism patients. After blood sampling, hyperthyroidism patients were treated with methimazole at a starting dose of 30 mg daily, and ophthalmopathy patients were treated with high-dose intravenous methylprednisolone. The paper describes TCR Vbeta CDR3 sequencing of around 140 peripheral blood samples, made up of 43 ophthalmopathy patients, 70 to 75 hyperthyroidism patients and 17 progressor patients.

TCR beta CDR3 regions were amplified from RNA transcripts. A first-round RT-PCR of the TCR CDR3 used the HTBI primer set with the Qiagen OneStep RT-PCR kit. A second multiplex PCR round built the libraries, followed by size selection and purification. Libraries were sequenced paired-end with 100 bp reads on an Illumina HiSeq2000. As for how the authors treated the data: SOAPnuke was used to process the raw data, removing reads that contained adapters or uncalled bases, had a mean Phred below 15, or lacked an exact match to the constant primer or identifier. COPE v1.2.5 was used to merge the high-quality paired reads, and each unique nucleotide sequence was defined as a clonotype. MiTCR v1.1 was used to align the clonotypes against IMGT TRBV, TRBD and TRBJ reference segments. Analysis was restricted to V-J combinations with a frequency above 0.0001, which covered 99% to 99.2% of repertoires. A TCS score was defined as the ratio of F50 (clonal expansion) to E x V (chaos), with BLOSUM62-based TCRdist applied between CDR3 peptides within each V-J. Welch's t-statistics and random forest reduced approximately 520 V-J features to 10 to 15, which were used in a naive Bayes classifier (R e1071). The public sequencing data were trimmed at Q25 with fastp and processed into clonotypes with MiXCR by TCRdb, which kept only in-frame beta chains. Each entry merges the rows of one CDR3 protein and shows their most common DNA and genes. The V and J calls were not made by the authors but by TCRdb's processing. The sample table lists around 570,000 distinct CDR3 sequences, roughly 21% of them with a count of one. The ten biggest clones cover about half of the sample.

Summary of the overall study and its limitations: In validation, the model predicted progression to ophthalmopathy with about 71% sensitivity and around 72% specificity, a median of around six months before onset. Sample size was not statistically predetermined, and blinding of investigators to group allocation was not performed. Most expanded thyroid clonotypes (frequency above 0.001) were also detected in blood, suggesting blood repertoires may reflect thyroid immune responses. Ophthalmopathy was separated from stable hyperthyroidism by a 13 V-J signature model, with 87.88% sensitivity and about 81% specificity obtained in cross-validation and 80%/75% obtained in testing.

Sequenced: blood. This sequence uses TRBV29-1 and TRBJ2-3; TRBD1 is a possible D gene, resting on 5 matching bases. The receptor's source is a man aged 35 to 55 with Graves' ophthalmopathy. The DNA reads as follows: TGCAGCGTGAGGACAAATCCAAGCACAGATACGCAGTATTTT. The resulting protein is CSVRTNPSTDTQYF.